The 10 T cell receptor beta chains listed next were all sequenced from one sample in a study of tumor-infiltrating lymphocytes in primary liver carcinoma. Total RNA amounting to around 530 ng was the source from which TCR beta cDNA was made with a constant-region primer. Investigators got TCR beta libraries out of three nested multiplex PCR rounds, done with slightly modified ARM-PCR. Researchers ran the first two PCR rounds for roughly 11 cycles each with TRBV1-TRBV30 forward primers and a C-beta reverse primer. TCRdb reprocessed the multiplex PCR reads via MiXCR and lists one record per CDR3 protein. Among about 320,000 distinct CDR3 sequences listed, 55% to 65% were seen once. For blood RNA, unsorted whole blood served as the source, and germline DNA was extracted too. The specimen sequenced was peripheral blood. These receptors were obtained from a man aged 35 to 55 with primary liver carcinoma and hepatitis B virus infection.

As regards this clonotype: A much more abundant neighbour one base away suggests this may be a read error. The chain carries TRBV6-1 and TRBJ2-1, with 12 bases aligning to TRBD1. Per germline, CDR1 MNHNS and CDR2 SASEGT. The CDR3 has 16 residues. Trimming took 2 bases from V and 12 from J; bases not matched to a gene: 11. CDR3 coding DNA: TGTGCCAGCAGTGAACCGGGACAGGGGGCTGAGGGTGTGCAGTTCTTC. Translation gives CASSEPGQGAEGVQFF.

The V call is TRBV5-1, the J call TRBJ2-7, with TRBD2 matching 7 bases. V dropped 0 bases and J dropped 5; count of bases not matched to a gene: 5. CDR3 size: 14 residues. In germline, CDR1 is SGHRS, CDR2 YFSETQ. The CDR3 is CASSLVAGAHEQYF. For the CDR3, the DNA is TGCGCCAGCAGCTTGGTGGCGGGAGCCCACGAGCAGTACTTC. The full variable domain, rest sourced from reference TRBV5-1 and TRBJ2-7, is KAGVTQTPRYLIKTRGQQVTLSCSPISGHRSVSWYQQTPGQGLQFLFEYFSETQRNKGNFPGRFSGRQFSNSRSEMNVSTLELGDSALYLCASSLVAGAHEQYFGPGTRLTVT.

As for this clonotype: A much more abundant neighbour one base away suggests this may be a read error. The rearrangement joins TRBV12-3 or TRBV12-4 to TRBJ1-1; the D gene is possibly TRBD1 (5 bases). The CDR3 extends over 13 amino acids. CDR3 sequence reads: CDSSFSRGTEAFF. The CDR3 DNA reads as TGTGACAGCAGTTTTTCAAGGGGCACTGAAGCTTTCTTT.

This clonotype was detected only once. At one end the junction does not follow the germline gene, possibly because of a read error. The chain employs TRBV6-1 and TRBJ2-7, with D unresolved. The germline CDR1 and CDR2 sequences are MNHNS and SASEGT. CDR3 length: 14 residues. DNA of the CDR3: TGTGCCAGCAGTGAAGTGGGTGGGTCCTACGAGCGGTACTTC. Translating it yields CASSEVGGSYERYF.

As for this clonotype: This may arise from a read error, as a much more abundant clone is one base away. The chain joins TRBV6-1 to TRBJ2-1, with D unresolved. V dropped 10 bases and J dropped 0 bases, with 13 bases sitting between them. The CDR3 extends over 14 amino acids. Germline V gene data show CDR1 as MNHNS and CDR2 as SASEGT. The CDR3 spells CATEASFSYNEQFF. CDR3 coding DNA: TGTGCCACGGAAGCGTCCTTCTCCTACAATGAGCAGTTCTTC.

Only one count was recorded for this clonotype. The rearrangement uses TRBV5-1 and TRBJ2-7; D remains ambiguous. Germline values: CDR1 SGHRS, CDR2 YFSETQ. The CDR3 is made up of 12 amino acids. V lost 3 bases and J 5 bases, leaving 9 bases between the germline ends. The CDR3 nucleotides read TGCGCCAGCAGCTACAGTGACAACGAGCAGTACTTC. Translation: CASSYSDNEQYF.

The V call is TRBV12-5, the J call TRBJ1-1; no clear D. V lost 5 bases and J 11 bases, leaving 18 bases between the germline ends. The CDR3 runs to 13 residues. Germline CDR1 LGHNT, CDR2 FRNRAP. This CDR3 is CASGLSLEEEAFF. In nucleotides, the CDR3 is TGTGCTAGTGGTCTCTCCCTCGAGGAGGAGGCTTTCTTT. Looking up the rest from reference TRBV12-5 and TRBJ1-1 gives the full variable domain: DARVTQTPRHKVTEMGQEVTMRCQPILGHNTVFWYRQTMMQGLELLAYFRNRAPLDDSGMPKDRFSAEMPDATLATLKIQPSEPRDSAVYFCASGLSLEEEAFFGQGTRLTVV.

V and J are TRBV5-1 and TRBJ2-7; D is uncertain. The CDR3 is 14 residues long. Trimming shortened V by 2 bases and J by 2 bases, and 11 bases separated the two germline ends. Germline CDR1 is SGHRS and CDR2 is YFSETQ. The CDR3 region has the DNA TGCGCCAGCAGCTTTGCGACAAATGCCTACGAGCAGTACTTC. This translates into CASSFATNAYEQYF.

The chain couples TRBV4-3 to TRBJ1-2, with TRBD1 matching 7 bases. This CDR3 comprises 14 residues. The ends lost 7 bases at V and 6 bases at J; junction bases unmatched: 11. Germline V CDR1 and CDR2: LGHNA, YSLEER. CDR3 bases: TGCGCCAGCAACCAGGAAACCAGGGGGGATGGCTACACCTTC. This sequence encodes CASNQETRGDGYTF.

Note on this clonotype: The junction departs from the called germline gene at one end, perhaps through a read error. The chain uses TRBV11-1 and TRBJ1-1, with D unclear. CDR1 SGHAT and CDR2 FQDESV come from the germline V gene (reference sequence). CDR3 length: 15 residues. In DNA, the CDR3 is TGTGCCAGCAGCTTAGGAGCGAGGGTGAGCACCGAAGCTTTCTTC. Its protein product is CASSLGARVSTEAFF. Using reference TRBV11-1 and TRBJ1-1 for the parts outside the CDR3, the full variable domain is EAEVAQSPRYKITEKSQAVAFWCDPISGHATLYWYRQILGQGPELLVQFQDESVVDDSQLPKDRFSAERLKGVDSTLKIQPAELGDSAMYLCASSLGARVSTEAFFGQGTRLTVV.